This TCR beta chain was retrieved from a study of blood T cells in healthy people across ages. Study-wide results and caveats: Donor CMV status, an unknown factor, possibly confounded changes in expanded clonotypes.

The CDR3 runs to 14 residues. V was shortened by 6 bases and J by 7 bases, with 19 bases between the two germline ends. From germline, CDR1 is DFQATT and CDR2 SNEGSKA (reference sequence). For this clonotype: Its antigen is not known.

A second about 6 to 11 cycle PCR used barcoded and J-beta primers. TCRdb fed the 5' RACE reads into MiXCR, producing one record per CDR3 protein. The sample lists fewer than 700,000 distinct CDR3 sequences; more than 45% were seen once. The TCR originated in a man older than 75 in good health. V and J are TRBV20-1 and TRBJ2-1, with D uncertain. Sequencing was done on a sample of blood. The CDR3 region has the DNA TGCAGTGCCCACCTCCGTTTGGGAACGAATGAGCAGTTCTTC. Translated: CSAHLRLGTNEQFF.